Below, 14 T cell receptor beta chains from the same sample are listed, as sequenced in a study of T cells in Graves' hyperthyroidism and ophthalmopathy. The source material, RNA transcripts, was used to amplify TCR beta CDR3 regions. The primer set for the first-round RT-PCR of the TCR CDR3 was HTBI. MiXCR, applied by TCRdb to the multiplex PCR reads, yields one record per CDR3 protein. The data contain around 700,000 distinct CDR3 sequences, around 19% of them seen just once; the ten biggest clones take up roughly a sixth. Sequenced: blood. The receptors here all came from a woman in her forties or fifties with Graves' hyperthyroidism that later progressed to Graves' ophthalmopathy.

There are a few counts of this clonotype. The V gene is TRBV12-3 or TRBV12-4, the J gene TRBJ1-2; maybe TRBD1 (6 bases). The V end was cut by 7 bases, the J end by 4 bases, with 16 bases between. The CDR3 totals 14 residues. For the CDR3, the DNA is TGTGCCAGCACCCCCGGACAGACCATCTATGGCTACACCTTC. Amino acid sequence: CASTPGQTIYGYTF.

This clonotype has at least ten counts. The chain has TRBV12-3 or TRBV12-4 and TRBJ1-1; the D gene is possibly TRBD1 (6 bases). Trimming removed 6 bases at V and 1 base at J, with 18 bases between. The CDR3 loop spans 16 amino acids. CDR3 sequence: CASSPWGRNQNTEAFF. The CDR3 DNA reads TGTGCCAGCAGCCCCTGGGGGCGAAACCAGAACACTGAAGCTTTCTTT.

CDR3 nucleotides: TGTGCCAGCAGCACCGTTACAGGGTTTGGCTACACCTTC. This translates into CASSTVTGFGYTF. The chain uses TRBV9 and TRBJ1-2; TRBD1 might be the D (6 bases). Germline values: CDR1 SGDLS, CDR2 YYNGEE. This CDR3 has 13 amino acids. V was trimmed by 4 bases and J by 7 bases, leaving 14 bases between them.

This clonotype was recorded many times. CDR3 nucleotides: TGTGCCAGCAGCCAAGGCCCTGGGCAAAGAAGGACTGAAGCTTTCTTT. Encoded protein: CASSQGPGQRRTEAFF. The chain joins TRBV3-1 to TRBJ1-1, with D uncertain. CDR1 is LGHDT and CDR2 is YNNKEL in the germline V gene (reference sequence). The CDR3 is 16 amino acids. Trimming removed 1 base at V and 5 bases at J, with 17 bases between.

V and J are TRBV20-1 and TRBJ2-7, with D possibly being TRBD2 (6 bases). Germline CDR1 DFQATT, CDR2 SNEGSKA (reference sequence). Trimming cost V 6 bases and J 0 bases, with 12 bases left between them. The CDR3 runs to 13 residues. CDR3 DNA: TGCAGTGCGCGGGACTTTAGCTCCTACGAGCAGTACTTC. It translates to CSARDFSSYEQYF.

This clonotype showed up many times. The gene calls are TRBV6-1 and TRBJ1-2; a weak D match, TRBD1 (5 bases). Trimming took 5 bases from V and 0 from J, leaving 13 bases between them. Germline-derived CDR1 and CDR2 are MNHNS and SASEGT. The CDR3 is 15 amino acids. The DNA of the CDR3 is TGTGCCAGCAGTTCCCCCGGGGACGCTAACTATGGCTACACCTTC. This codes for CASSSPGDANYGYTF.

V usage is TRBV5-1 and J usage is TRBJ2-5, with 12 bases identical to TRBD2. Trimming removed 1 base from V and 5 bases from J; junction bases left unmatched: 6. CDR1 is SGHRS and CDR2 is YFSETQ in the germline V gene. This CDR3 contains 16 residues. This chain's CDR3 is CASSLRLAGGLETQYF. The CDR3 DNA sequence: TGCGCCAGCAGCTTGCGGCTAGCGGGGGGGCTGGAGACCCAGTACTTC.

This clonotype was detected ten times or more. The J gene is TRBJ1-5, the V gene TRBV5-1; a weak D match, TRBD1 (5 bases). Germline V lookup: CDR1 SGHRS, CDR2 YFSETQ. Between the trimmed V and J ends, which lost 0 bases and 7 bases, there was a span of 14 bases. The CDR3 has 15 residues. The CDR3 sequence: CASSLVGGAGQPQHF. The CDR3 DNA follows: TGCGCCAGCAGCTTGGTAGGAGGGGCAGGGCAGCCCCAGCATTTT.

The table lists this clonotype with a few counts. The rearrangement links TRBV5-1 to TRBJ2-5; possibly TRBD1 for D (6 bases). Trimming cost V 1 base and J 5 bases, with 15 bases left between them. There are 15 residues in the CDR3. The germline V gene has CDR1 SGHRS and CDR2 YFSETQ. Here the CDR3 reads CASSLNTGIWETQYF. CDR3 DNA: TGCGCCAGCAGCTTGAATACAGGGATATGGGAGACCCAGTACTTC.

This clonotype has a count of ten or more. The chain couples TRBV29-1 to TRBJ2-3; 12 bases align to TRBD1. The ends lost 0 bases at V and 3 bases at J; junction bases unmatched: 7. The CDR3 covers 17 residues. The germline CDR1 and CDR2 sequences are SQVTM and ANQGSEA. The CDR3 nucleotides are TGCAGCGTTGAAGATGAAGGGACAGGGGGCATGACAGATACGCAGTATTTT. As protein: CSVEDEGTGGMTDTQYF.

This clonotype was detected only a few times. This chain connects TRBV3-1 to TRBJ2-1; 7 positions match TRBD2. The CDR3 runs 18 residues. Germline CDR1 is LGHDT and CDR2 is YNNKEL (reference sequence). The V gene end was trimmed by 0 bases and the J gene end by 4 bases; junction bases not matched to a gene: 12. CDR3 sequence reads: CASSQDGSGLVYYNEQFF. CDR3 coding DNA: TGTGCCAGCAGCCAAGACGGTAGCGGGTTAGTATATTACAATGAGCAGTTCTTC.

Here the CDR3 DNA reads TGTGCCAGCAGGCTTTCGGGTTCCTACAATGAGCAGTTCTTC. Amino acids: CASRLSGSYNEQFF. This chain uses TRBV7-9 with TRBJ2-1; the D is unclear. Trimming cost V 6 bases and J 1 base, with 10 bases left between them. Germline lookup yields CDR1 SEHNR and CDR2 FQNEAQ (reference sequence). The CDR3 consists of 14 residues.

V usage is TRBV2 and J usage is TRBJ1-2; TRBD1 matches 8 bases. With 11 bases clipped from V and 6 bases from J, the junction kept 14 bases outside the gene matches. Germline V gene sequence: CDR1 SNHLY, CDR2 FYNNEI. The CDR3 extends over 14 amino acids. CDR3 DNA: TGTGCCGGCGACCTGACAGGGGTGGGGAATGGCTACACCTTC. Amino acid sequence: CAGDLTGVGNGYTF.

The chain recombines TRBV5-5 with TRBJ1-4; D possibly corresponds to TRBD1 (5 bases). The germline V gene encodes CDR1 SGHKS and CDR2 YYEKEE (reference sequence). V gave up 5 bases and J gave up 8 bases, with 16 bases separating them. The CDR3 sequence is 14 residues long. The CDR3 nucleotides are TGTGCCAGCAGATCCGGGGAGGGACGAGAAAAACTGTTTTTT. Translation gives CASRSGEGREKLFF.